Listed below are T cell receptor beta chains from one sample, sequenced in a study of tissue T cells after allogeneic stem cell transplantation. This table comes from immunoSEQ multiplex PCR, and its TCRdb copy is limited to in-frame clones, with some not included. The sample yields about 9,700 clones, approximately 59% seen once. Sequencing was performed on tissue from the ileum, taken at autopsy. The receptors shown here come from a woman aged 18-49 years with breast cancer. Both conserved end residues are part of each CDR3. D genes are given only for firm matches. Size values are once, few and many counts, or a class for expanded clones, and some rows have none.

J	D	V	size	CDR3	DNA
TRBJ2-5	.	TRBV4-3	few	CASSPAVQETQYF	TGCGCCAGCAGCCCAGCGGTCCAAGAGACCCAGTACTTC
TRBJ2-7	.	TRBV28	.	CASSFRQGGSYEQYF	TGTGCCAGCAGTTTCCGACAGGGAGGATCCTACGAGCAGTACTTC
TRBJ1-4	TRBD1	TRBV6-6	.	CASSHRQGKHEKLFF	TGTGCCAGCAGTCACCGACAGGGGAAGCATGAAAAACTGTTTTTT
TRBJ2-3	.	TRBV29-1	.	CSVSIVDTQYF	TGCAGCGTCTCTATTGTAGATACGCAGTATTTT
TRBJ2-7	TRBD2	TRBV10-3	.	CAISERNSGGSKGYF	TGTGCCATCAGTGAGAGAAATAGCGGGGGTTCAAAAGGGTACTTC
TRBJ2-1	.	TRBV30	.	CAGTGLVGGDEQFF	TGTGCCGGGACCGGACTAGTTGGGGGCGATGAGCAGTTCTTC
TRBJ2-7	.	TRBV6-5	once	CASSSPGPRASYEQYF	TGTGCCAGCAGTTCCCCAGGCCCTCGGGCTTCCTACGAGCAGTACTTC
TRBJ2-1	TRBD2	TRBV2	.	CASSELASGVNEQFF	TGTGCCAGCAGTGAACTGGCTAGCGGGGTTAATGAGCAGTTCTTC
TRBJ2-3	.	TRBV7-3	.	CASSPGTWDTQYF	TGTGCCAGCAGCCCTGGGACTTGGGATACGCAGTATTTT
TRBJ1-6	.	TRBV5-1	.	CASSSYGGVSPLHF	TGCGCCAGCAGCTCGTACGGGGGGGTATCACCCCTCCACTTT
TRBJ2-1	.	TRBV7-2	.	CASSPPSRNEQFF	TGTGCCAGCAGCCCTCCTTCTAGGAATGAGCAGTTCTTC
TRBJ1-6	.	TRBV28	.	CASSLLGRSNSPLHF	TGTGCCAGCAGTTTACTCGGCAGATCCAATTCACCCCTCCACTTT
TRBJ1-1	.	TRBV20-1	.	CSASFSGVAFF	TGCAGTGCTAGTTTTTCGGGGGTAGCTTTCTTT
TRBJ2-2	TRBD2	TRBV9	.	CASSLAGVTGELFF	TGTGCCAGCAGCCTAGCGGGAGTCACCGGGGAGCTGTTTTTT
TRBJ2-3	TRBD1	TRBV7-2	once	CASSRSTGPSTDTQYF	TGTGCCAGCAGCCGTTCGACAGGGCCTAGCACAGATACGCAGTATTTT
TRBJ2-2	.	TRBV3-1/TRBV3-2	.	CASSAQRGGELFF	TGTGCCAGCAGCGCCCAGAGGGGAGGGGAGCTGTTTTTT
TRBJ1-2	.	TRBV2	.	CASSASGYGYTF	TGTGCCAGCAGTGCCTCGGGCTATGGCTACACCTTC
TRBJ2-7	.	TRBV6-6	.	CASTPDWESSYEQYF	TGTGCCAGCACACCCGATTGGGAAAGTTCCTACGAGCAGTACTTC
TRBJ1-5	TRBD1	TRBV12-3/TRBV12-4	.	CASSLQGDQPQHF	TGTGCCAGCAGTTTGCAGGGGGATCAGCCCCAGCATTTT
TRBJ1-2	.	TRBV30	.	CAWSGWDYGYTF	TGTGCCTGGAGTGGGTGGGACTATGGCTACACCTTC
TRBJ1-6	TRBD1	TRBV4-1	.	CASSHRDRVMDHNSPLHF	TGCGCCAGCAGCCACCGGGACAGGGTAATGGATCATAATTCACCCCTCCACTTT
TRBJ2-7	TRBD1	TRBV6-6	.	CASRGGTVEQYF	TGTGCCAGCAGAGGGGGCACAGTCGAGCAGTACTTC
TRBJ2-3	.	TRBV5-8	.	CASSKPTPTQYF	TGTGCCAGCAGTAAACCCACTCCAACGCAGTATTTT
TRBJ1-6	.	TRBV4-2	few	CASSQGVQYYNSPLHF	TGTGCCAGCAGCCAAGGGGTACAGTATTACAATTCACCCCTCCACTTT
TRBJ2-2	TRBD2	TRBV5-1	large	CASSLMVAGNTGELFF	TGCGCCAGCAGCTTGATGGTAGCGGGGAACACCGGGGAGCTGTTTTTT
TRBJ2-1	TRBD2	TRBV29-1	.	CSVYTGLAGLGSYNEQFF	TGCAGCGTTTACACCGGACTAGCGGGCCTAGGGTCCTACAATGAGCAGTTCTTC
TRBJ1-5	.	TRBV29-1	.	CSVGTAPHQPQHF	TGCAGCGTTGGTACAGCTCCCCATCAGCCCCAGCATTTT
TRBJ2-7	.	TRBV4-2	.	CASSQDRGSSEQYF	TGTGCCAGCAGCCAAGATCGGGGGTCGAGCGAGCAGTACTTC
TRBJ2-2	.	TRBV19	.	CASRPRGEGNTGELFF	TGTGCCAGTAGACCTCGAGGGGAAGGGAACACCGGGGAGCTGTTTTTT
TRBJ1-4	TRBD1	TRBV6-6	.	CASSQRQGDHEKLFF	TGTGCCAGCAGCCAAAGACAGGGCGACCATGAAAAACTGTTTTTT
TRBJ2-2	TRBD2	TRBV4-3	.	CASSQEPAGGPSGELFF	TGCGCCAGCAGCCAAGAACCCGCGGGAGGGCCGAGCGGGGAGCTGTTTTTT
TRBJ1-1	.	TRBV2	few	CASSEGRGYTEAFF	TGTGCCAGCAGTGAGGGCAGAGGGTACACTGAAGCTTTCTTT
TRBJ2-3	.	TRBV5-1	.	CASSSLGTDTQYF	TGCGCCAGCAGCTCACTCGGCACAGATACGCAGTATTTT
TRBJ1-3	.	TRBV18	few	CASSPGGGNTIYF	TGTGCCAGCTCACCGGGCGGCGGAAACACCATATATTTT
TRBJ1-1	.	TRBV29-1	.	CSVVVLGEGFF	TGCAGCGTTGTTGTGCTTGGGGAGGGTTTCTTT
TRBJ2-7	.	TRBV9	.	CASSVTGSYYEQYF	TGTGCCAGCAGCGTAACAGGGAGTTACTACGAGCAGTACTTC
TRBJ2-3	.	TRBV24-1	few	CATSDYIRARDTQYF	TGTGCCACCAGTGATTATATCAGGGCGAGAGATACGCAGTATTTT
TRBJ1-5	.	TRBV4-3	medium-sized	CASSQGYGYGNQPQHF	TGCGCCAGCAGCCAAGGCTACGGGTATGGCAATCAGCCCCAGCATTTT
TRBJ2-1	TRBD2	TRBV18	.	CASSSLAGNNEQFF	TGTGCCAGCTCATCACTAGCGGGCAACAATGAGCAGTTCTTC
TRBJ2-7	.	TRBV29-1	few	CSVERGERDEQYF	TGCAGCGTTGAAAGGGGAGAAAGGGACGAGCAGTACTTC
TRBJ2-7	.	TRBV14	.	CASSQYEQYF	TGTGCCAGCAGCCAATACGAGCAGTACTTC
TRBJ2-5	TRBD2	TRBV5-1	.	CASSLGVTSWAGETQYF	TGCGCCAGCAGCTTGGGTGTGACTAGCTGGGCGGGGGAGACCCAGTACTTC
TRBJ2-1	.	TRBV4-3	.	CASSPSMVNEQFF	TGCGCCAGCAGCCCTTCAATGGTCAATGAGCAGTTCTTC
TRBJ1-4	.	TRBV5-5	few	CASSPTDEKLFF	TGTGCCAGCAGCCCGACAGACGAAAAACTGTTTTTT
TRBJ1-1	.	TRBV4-2	.	CASSQDWASVDTEAFF	TGTGCCAGCAGCCAAGATTGGGCTAGTGTCGACACTGAAGCTTTCTTT
TRBJ1-6	.	TRBV7-3	.	CASSSGTVRSSYNSPLHF	TGTGCCAGCAGCTCCGGGACGGTACGTAGCTCCTATAATTCACCCCTCCACTTT